This T cell receptor (beta chain) was identified in a study of shared T cell receptors in the human thymus. Trimming removed 4 bases from V and 0 bases from J, with 14 bases in between. The CDR3 has 16 amino acids. Germline assignment: CDR1 SGHNT and CDR2 YYREEE (reference sequence). Method: immunoSEQ multiplex PCR; TCRdb's copy keeps in-frame clones and lacks some. The sample contains hundreds of thousands of clones, about 89% of which appear only once. This same sample was also part of a study on human thymus T cells. According to that study: Thymic tissue was derived from resections collected during corrective heart surgery. Thymic and blood repertoires seemed to favor certain V and J genes.

Source material: thymocytes. V gene TRBV5-4 combines with J gene TRBJ2-1; D possibly corresponds to TRBD2 (5 bases). This TCR came from a boy under two years old with a congenital heart defect. This CDR3 is CASSPSRGFSYNEQFF. The CDR3 DNA reads TGTGCCAGCAGCCCCTCCCGGGGATTCTCCTACAATGAGCAGTTCTTC.